One sample yielded the 31 T cell receptor beta chains listed below, sequenced in a study of T cell responses to AZD1222 COVID-19 vaccine. Here immunoSEQ multiplex PCR was the method, and the copy in TCRdb shows in-frame clones only, minus some. This sample carries 160,000 or so clones, less than 95% of them seen once, and the ten largest clones take 1.8%. The specimen comprised peripheral blood, sampled on day 0 of AZD1222 vaccination. The receptor set was obtained from an adult in good health.

The chain recombines TRBV19 with TRBJ2-1, with 7 positions matching TRBD2. CDR1 is LNHDA, CDR2 SQIVND, per germline (reference sequence). CDR3 size: 15 residues. V lost 7 bases, J lost 1 base, and 7 bases stayed unmatched. Here the CDR3 DNA reads TGTGCCAGTATGGGGGGAGGGTTGTCCTACAATGAGCAGTTCTTC. As protein: CASMGGGLSYNEQFF.

The chain has TRBV11-2 and TRBJ2-6; tentative D call: TRBD1 (5 bases). The CDR3 is 15 amino acids. Trimming left V 7 bases short and J 0 bases short, with 10 bases between. Germline values: CDR1 SGHAT, CDR2 FQNNGV. CDR3 protein: CASTITGSGANVLTF. CDR3 bases: TGTGCCAGCACCATTACAGGCTCTGGGGCCAACGTCCTGACTTTC.

This clone was seen just once. The J gene is TRBJ1-4, the V gene TRBV7-2, with D tentatively TRBD1 (5 bases). Looked up from germline, CDR1 is SGHTA and CDR2 is FQGNSA. V lost 5 bases, J lost 7 bases, and 17 bases lay in between. This CDR3 has 15 residues. CDR3 loop: CASSAGWGAGEKLFF. The CDR3 bases are TGTGCCAGCAGCGCAGGGTGGGGCGCGGGTGAAAAACTGTTTTTT.

The chain recombines TRBV4-1 with TRBJ2-2; D might be TRBD1 (6 bases). Per germline, CDR1 MGHRA and CDR2 YSYEKL. The CDR3 contains 16 residues. Trimming pared 0 bases from V and 6 bases from J, leaving 14 bases between. CDR3 in amino acids: CASSQENRVLSGELFF. The CDR3 DNA reads TGCGCCAGCAGCCAAGAAAACAGGGTATTATCCGGGGAGCTGTTTTTT.

The V and J genes are TRBV18 and TRBJ1-3; TRBD1 might be the D (5 bases). This CDR3 region has 18 residues. Germline V gene lookup returns CDR1 KGHSH and CDR2 LQKENI. V was cut by 4 bases and J by 0 bases, with 19 bases left in between. In DNA form, the CDR3 reads TGTGCCAGCTCACTACCCCAGGGTTCTCCGAGCTCTGGAAACACCATATATTTT. Translating gives CASSLPQGSPSSGNTIYF.

This clone came up once. The chain has TRBV15 and TRBJ1-5, with a weak D call TRBD1 (5 bases). Germline loops: CDR1 LNHNV, CDR2 YYDKDF (reference sequence). This CDR3 is built from 14 residues. V was pared by 3 bases and J by 5 bases, with 11 bases between. The CDR3 sequence is CATSSRTSYQPQHF. The CDR3 DNA reads as TGTGCCACCAGCAGCAGGACATCTTATCAGCCCCAGCATTTT.

The V gene is TRBV19, the J gene TRBJ2-5; D might be TRBD1 (6 bases). The CDR3 runs to 13 residues. Germline CDR1 reads LNHDA; CDR2 reads SQIVND (reference sequence). V lost 4 bases to trimming and J lost 4 bases, with 10 bases between them. The CDR3 DNA reads as TGTGCCAGTAGTAACCAGGGGCGAGAGACCCAGTACTTC. Translating it yields CASSNQGRETQYF.

CDR3 region: CASSNSGQESYEQYF. For the CDR3, the DNA is TGTGCCAGCAGCAATAGTGGACAGGAATCCTACGAGCAGTACTTC. This chain joins TRBV21-1 and TRBJ2-7; the table's D call, TRBD1, was not checked against the DNA. TRBV21-1 represents a pseudogene. CDR3 size: 15 residues.

This clone was seen only once. This chain joins TRBV5-6 and TRBJ1-3; D uncertain. The germline V gene has CDR1 SGHDT and CDR2 YYEEEE. Trimming took 1 base from V and 1 from J, leaving 3 bases between them. The CDR3 loop spans 13 amino acids. The CDR3 protein is CASSLPSGNTIYF. CDR3 nucleotides: TGTGCCAGCAGCTTGCCTTCTGGAAACACCATATATTTT.

The J gene is TRBJ1-6, the V gene TRBV15, with unresolved D. CDR1 is LNHNV, CDR2 YYDKDF, per germline (reference sequence). This CDR3 is built from 15 residues. Trimming removed 1 base from V and 5 bases from J, with 9 bases in between. The CDR3 reads CATSRVITDNSPLHF. CDR3 DNA: TGTGCCACCAGCAGAGTAATCACAGATAATTCACCCCTCCACTTT.

The CDR3 here is CASYNPPGQPFEAFF. For the CDR3, the DNA is TGTGCCAGCTATAACCCGCCGGGACAGCCTTTCGAGGCTTTCTTT. V gene TRBV27 combines with J gene TRBJ1-1; 7 positions match TRBD1. The ends lost 8 bases at V and 11 bases at J; junction bases unmatched: 20. Germline V gives CDR1 MNHEY, CDR2 SMNVEV (reference sequence). The CDR3 runs to 15 residues.

This chain joins TRBV3-1 (or the pseudogene TRBV3-2) and TRBJ2-6; D gene ambiguous. This CDR3 spans 15 amino acids. CDR1 LGHDT and CDR2 YNNKEL come from the germline V gene (reference sequence). Trimming removed 4 bases at V and 0 bases at J, with 7 bases between. Written as DNA, the CDR3 is TGTGCCAGCAGCCCTAGGTTCTCTGGGGCCAACGTCCTGACTTTC. Protein sequence: CASSPRFSGANVLTF.

The gene calls are TRBV6-2 or TRBV6-3 and TRBJ2-3, with 12 bases aligning to TRBD2. V shed 2 bases, J shed 2 bases, and the junction held 11 bases outside the gene matches. Germline CDR1 and CDR2: MNHEY and SVGEGT. This CDR3 spans 19 amino acids. As DNA, the CDR3 is TGTGCCAGCAGTTACACTAGCGGGAGGTCAATATTACTCACAGATACGCAGTATTTT. The encoded protein is CASSYTSGRSILLTDTQYF.

The chain combines TRBV7-3 with TRBJ2-7; no clear D gene. CDR1 is SGHTA and CDR2 is FQGTGA in the germline V gene. The CDR3 is made up of 14 amino acids. With 0 bases removed from V and 0 bases from J, the gap between germline ends came to 6 bases. CDR3 bases: TGTGCCAGCAGCTTAACAGGGAACTCCTACGAGCAGTACTTC. Encoded protein: CASSLTGNSYEQYF.

The CDR3 spells CSVAPRNNYGYTF. As DNA, the CDR3 is TGCAGCGTTGCCCCCAGGAATAACTATGGCTACACCTTC. This chain links TRBV29-1 with TRBJ1-2; D remains unclear. Germline V lookup: CDR1 SQVTM, CDR2 ANQGSEA. V was trimmed by 4 bases and J by 1 base, leaving 10 bases between them. This CDR3 has 13 amino acids.

J is TRBJ2-1 and V is TRBV6-1; D gene uncertain. Deletions cut 0 bases from V and 7 bases from J, with 4 bases between. Germline assignment: CDR1 MNHNS and CDR2 SASEGT. This CDR3 is built from 12 residues. CDR3 loop: CASSEAGNEQFF. CDR3 nucleotide sequence: TGTGCCAGCAGTGAAGCGGGTAATGAGCAGTTCTTC.

This clone came up once. This chain joins TRBV4-2 and TRBJ2-3; D might be TRBD2 (6 bases). V was shortened by 3 bases and J by 2 bases, with 18 bases between the two germline ends. Germline CDR1 LGHNA, CDR2 YNFKEQ. The CDR3 spans 17 residues. CDR3 in DNA: TGTGCCAGCAGCCATGACCTCGGGACTGCAAACACAGATACGCAGTATTTT. It specifies CASSHDLGTANTDTQYF.

CDR3 sequence: CASSKGVVQETQYF. The CDR3 bases are TGTGCCAGTAGTAAGGGGGTAGTACAAGAGACCCAGTACTTC. The chain is built from TRBV19 and TRBJ2-5, with a tentative D call TRBD1 (6 bases). This CDR3 is 14 amino acids long. Germline assignment: CDR1 LNHDA and CDR2 SQIVND (reference sequence). Trimming cost V 4 bases and J 2 bases, with 11 bases left between them.

The chain uses TRBV9 and TRBJ2-1; D may be TRBD1 or TRBD2 (5 bases each). V was shortened by 4 bases and J by 1 base, with 15 bases between the two germline ends. Germline assignment: CDR1 SGDLS and CDR2 YYNGEE. CDR3 length equals 16 residues. The DNA of the CDR3 is TGTGCCAGCAGCACCCGGGACGAGAGATCCTACAATGAGCAGTTCTTC. Its protein is CASSTRDERSYNEQFF.

This chain connects TRBV6-5 to TRBJ1-2; 9 bases match TRBD1. The CDR3 loop spans 15 amino acids. J gave up 5 bases and V 6 bases, and 10 bases lay outside the gene matches. Germline V gene lookup returns CDR1 MNHEY and CDR2 SVGAGI. CDR3 region: CASSQGQGTMYGYTF. For the CDR3, the DNA is TGTGCCAGCAGCCAGGGACAGGGTACGATGTATGGCTACACCTTC.

The chain is built from TRBV29-1 and TRBJ2-7, with 8 bases aligning to TRBD2. Germline V gene data show CDR1 as SQVTM and CDR2 as ANQGSEA. This CDR3 comprises 20 residues. The ends lost 5 bases at V and 0 bases at J; junction bases unmatched: 24. CDR3 residues: CSVLGLVESSLKTSSYEQYF. CDR3 in DNA: TGCAGCGTTTTGGGACTAGTGGAATCTTCCCTTAAAACGAGCTCCTACGAGCAGTACTTC.

Only one count was recorded for this clone. The rearrangement links TRBV19 to TRBJ2-7; 7 bases line up with TRBD1. V shed 0 bases, J shed 4 bases, and the junction held 6 bases outside the gene matches. CDR1 and CDR2 (germline): LNHDA, SQIVND (reference sequence). The CDR3 has 15 amino acids. DNA of the CDR3: TGTGCCAGTAGTATAGACTCCGGGACAGTTTACGAGCAGTACTTC. Translating it yields CASSIDSGTVYEQYF.

This rearrangement joins TRBV25-1 to TRBJ1-3; perhaps TRBD1 as D (6 bases). With 4 bases removed from V and 2 bases from J, the gap between germline ends came to 12 bases. The CDR3 is made up of 15 amino acids. Per germline, CDR1 MGHDK and CDR2 SYGVNS. In DNA form, the CDR3 reads TGTGCCAGCAGTGTCCAGGGGATGGCTGGAAACACCATATATTTT. Encoded protein: CASSVQGMAGNTIYF.

The rearrangement uses TRBV7-9 and TRBJ1-1, with a possible D match to TRBD1 (5 bases). The V end was cut by 3 bases, the J end by 1 base, with 9 bases between. Germline V gene lookup returns CDR1 SEHNR and CDR2 FQNEAQ (reference sequence). The CDR3 length is 14 residues. In nucleotides, the CDR3 is TGTGCCAGCAGCTTTGGGGGAGCGAACACTGAAGCTTTCTTT. As protein: CASSFGGANTEAFF.

The rearrangement uses TRBV5-1 and TRBJ2-7; the match to TRBD2 covers 9 bases. Germline values: CDR1 SGHRS, CDR2 YFSETQ. The V gene end was trimmed by 4 bases and the J gene end by 1 base; junction bases not matched to a gene: 6. CDR3 length: 15 amino acids. CDR3 sequence: CASSLGLATSYEQYF. In DNA, the CDR3 is TGCGCCAGCAGCCTCGGACTAGCGACTTCCTACGAGCAGTACTTC.

The rearrangement links TRBV7-2 to TRBJ1-1, with 8 nucleotides matching TRBD1. The CDR3 contains 13 residues. Germline CDR1 is SGHTA and CDR2 is FQGNSA. After removal of 4 bases from V and 4 bases from J, the junction contained 2 bases not matched to a gene. CDR3 amino acids: CASSSQGGTEAFF. The CDR3 nucleotides read TGTGCCAGCAGCTCACAGGGGGGCACTGAAGCTTTCTTT.

This clone showed up just once. V and J are TRBV5-1 and TRBJ2-7, with D possibly being TRBD1 (7 bases). The CDR3 runs 15 residues. CDR1 is SGHRS and CDR2 is YFSETQ in the germline V gene. Trimming pared 0 bases from V and 4 bases from J, leaving 14 bases between. The DNA for the CDR3 is TGCGCCAGCAGCTTGGTGGCAGGGGGGTGGTACGAGCAGTACTTC. It encodes CASSLVAGGWYEQYF.

The genes are TRBV6-5 and TRBJ2-1, with 9 positions matching TRBD1. CDR3 length: 14 residues. CDR1 MNHEY and CDR2 SVGAGI come from the germline V gene. With 8 bases clipped from V and 4 bases from J, the junction kept 6 bases outside the gene matches. DNA for the CDR3: TGTGCCAGCCGGGGACAGGGCTTTTACAATGAGCAGTTCTTC. Translated, it gives CASRGQGFYNEQFF.

As for this clone: Other DNA variants within this sample encode the same CDR3. The chain combines TRBV7-2 with TRBJ2-3; 9 bases line up with TRBD2. There are 16 residues in the CDR3. Germline V gene lookup returns CDR1 SGHTA and CDR2 FQGNSA. The junction had 2 bases not matched to a gene; V was cut back by 0 bases and J by 1 base. The chain's CDR3 is CASSLALAGGTDTQYF. The DNA of the CDR3 is TGTGCCAGCAGCTTAGCGTTAGCGGGGGGCACAGATACGCAGTATTTT.

On this clone itself: Additional DNA sequences in this sample encode the identical CDR3. The chain couples TRBV6-5 to TRBJ1-1; D is ambiguous. The V and J ends lost 6 bases and 1 base respectively, with 6 bases between them. The CDR3 extends over 12 amino acids. The V gene's germline CDR1 is MNHEY and CDR2 SVGAGI. CDR3 sequence: CASSRSNTEAFF. The DNA of the CDR3 is TGTGCCAGCAGCCGGTCGAACACTGAAGCTTTCTTT.

This chain uses TRBV5-1 with TRBJ1-2; no clear D. CDR3 size: 12 residues. Looked up from germline, CDR1 is SGHRS and CDR2 is YFSETQ. V was trimmed by 3 bases and J by 7 bases, leaving 10 bases between them. The CDR3 coding sequence is TGCGCCAGCAGCTCCATCAGTAGTGGCTACACCTTC. Its translation is CASSSISSGYTF.